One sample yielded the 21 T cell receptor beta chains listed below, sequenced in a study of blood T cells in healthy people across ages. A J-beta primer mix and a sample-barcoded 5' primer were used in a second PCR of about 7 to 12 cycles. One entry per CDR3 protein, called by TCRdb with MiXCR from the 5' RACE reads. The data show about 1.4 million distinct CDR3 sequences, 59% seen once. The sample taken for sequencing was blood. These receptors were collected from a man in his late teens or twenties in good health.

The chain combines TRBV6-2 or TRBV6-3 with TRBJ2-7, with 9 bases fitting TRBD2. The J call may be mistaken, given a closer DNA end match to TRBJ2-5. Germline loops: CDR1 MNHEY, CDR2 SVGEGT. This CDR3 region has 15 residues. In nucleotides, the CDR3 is TGTGCCAGCAGGGGCCTAGCGGGATCCTACGAGACCCAGTACTTC. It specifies CASRGLAGSYETQYF.

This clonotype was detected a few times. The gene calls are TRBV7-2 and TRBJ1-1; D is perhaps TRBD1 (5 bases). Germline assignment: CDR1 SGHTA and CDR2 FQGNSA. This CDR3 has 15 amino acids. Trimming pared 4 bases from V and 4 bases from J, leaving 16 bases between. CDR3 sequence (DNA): TGTGCCAGCAGCTATCGTATAGGGGACGGCACTGAAGCTTTCTTT. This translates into CASSYRIGDGTEAFF.

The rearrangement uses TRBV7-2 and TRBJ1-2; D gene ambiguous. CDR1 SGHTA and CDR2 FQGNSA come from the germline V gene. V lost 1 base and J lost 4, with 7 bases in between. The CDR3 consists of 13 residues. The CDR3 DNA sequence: TGTGCCAGCAGCTTAGAGGGCATCTATGGCTACACCTTC. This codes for CASSLEGIYGYTF.

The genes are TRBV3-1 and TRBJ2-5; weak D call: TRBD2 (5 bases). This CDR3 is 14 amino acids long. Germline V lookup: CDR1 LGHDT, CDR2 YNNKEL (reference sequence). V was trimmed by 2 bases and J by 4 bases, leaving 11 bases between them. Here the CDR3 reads CASSQRRSGETQYF. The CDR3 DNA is TGTGCCAGCAGCCAACGTCGAAGCGGAGAGACCCAGTACTTC.

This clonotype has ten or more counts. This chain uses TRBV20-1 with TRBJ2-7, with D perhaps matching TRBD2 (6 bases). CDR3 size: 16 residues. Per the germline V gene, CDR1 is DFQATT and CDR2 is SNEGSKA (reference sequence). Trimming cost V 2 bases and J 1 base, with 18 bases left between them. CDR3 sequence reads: CSARWLEGGGSYEQYF. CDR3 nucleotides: TGCAGTGCTAGATGGCTTGAGGGAGGCGGATCCTACGAGCAGTACTTC.

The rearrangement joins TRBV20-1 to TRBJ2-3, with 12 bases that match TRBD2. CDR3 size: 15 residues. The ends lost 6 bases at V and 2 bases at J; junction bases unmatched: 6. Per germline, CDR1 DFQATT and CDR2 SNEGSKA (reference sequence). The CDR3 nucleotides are TGCAGTGCCTTCCGGACTAGCGGGGACACAGATACGCAGTATTTT. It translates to CSAFRTSGDTDTQYF.

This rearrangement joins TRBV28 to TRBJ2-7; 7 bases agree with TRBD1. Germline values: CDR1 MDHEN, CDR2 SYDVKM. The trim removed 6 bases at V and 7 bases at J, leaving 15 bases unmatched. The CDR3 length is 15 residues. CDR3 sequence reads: CASRPGGTILGEQYF. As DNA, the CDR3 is TGTGCCAGCAGGCCAGGGGGTACCATCTTAGGGGAGCAGTACTTC.

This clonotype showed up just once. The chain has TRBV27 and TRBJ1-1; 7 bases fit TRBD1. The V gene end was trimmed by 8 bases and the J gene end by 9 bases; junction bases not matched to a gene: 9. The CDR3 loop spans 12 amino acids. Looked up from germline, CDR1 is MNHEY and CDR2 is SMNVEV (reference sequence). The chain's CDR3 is CASVRTDRKAFF. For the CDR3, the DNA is TGTGCCAGCGTAAGAACGGACAGGAAAGCTTTCTTT.

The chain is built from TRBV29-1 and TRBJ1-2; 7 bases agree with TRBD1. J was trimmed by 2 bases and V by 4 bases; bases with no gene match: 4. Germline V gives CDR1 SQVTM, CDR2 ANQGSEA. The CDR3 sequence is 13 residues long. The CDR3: CSVGTGANYGYTF. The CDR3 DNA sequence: TGCAGCGTTGGAACAGGGGCCAACTATGGCTACACCTTC.

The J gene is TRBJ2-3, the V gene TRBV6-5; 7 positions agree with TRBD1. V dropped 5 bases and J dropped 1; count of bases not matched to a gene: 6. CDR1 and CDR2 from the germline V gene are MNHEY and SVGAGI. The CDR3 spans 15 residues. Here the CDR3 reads CASSIRQGGTDTQYF. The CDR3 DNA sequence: TGTGCCAGCAGTATCCGACAGGGTGGCACAGATACGCAGTATTTT.

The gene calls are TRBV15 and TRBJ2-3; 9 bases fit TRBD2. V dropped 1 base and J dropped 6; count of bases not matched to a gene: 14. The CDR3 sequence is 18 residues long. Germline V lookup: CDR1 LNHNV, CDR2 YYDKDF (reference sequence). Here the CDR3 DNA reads TGTGCCACCAGCAGAGTGGGTTCTAGCGGGGAAAGAAATGATACGCAGTATTTT. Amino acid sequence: CATSRVGSSGERNDTQYF.

Here the CDR3 reads CASRGTSGKETQYF. The CDR3 coding sequence is TGTGCCAGCAGGGGGACTAGCGGAAAAGAGACCCAGTACTTC. The chain employs TRBV2 and TRBJ2-5; 11 bases fit TRBD2. This CDR3 spans 14 amino acids. V lost 6 bases and J lost 3; bases outside the gene matches: 3. The germline CDR1 and CDR2 sequences are SNHLY and FYNNEI. The full variable domain, with the rest looked up from reference TRBV2 and TRBJ2-5, is EPEVTQTPSHQVTQMGQEVILRCVPISNHLYFYWYRQILGQKVEFLVSFYNNEISEKSEIFDDQFSVERPDGSNFTLKIRSTKLEDSAMYFCASRGTSGKETQYFGPGTRLLVL.

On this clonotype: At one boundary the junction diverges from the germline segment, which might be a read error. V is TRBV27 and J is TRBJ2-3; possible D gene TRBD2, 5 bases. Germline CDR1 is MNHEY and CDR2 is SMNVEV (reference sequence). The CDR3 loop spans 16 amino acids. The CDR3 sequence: CASSLSFPPSTDTRYF. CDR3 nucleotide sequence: TGTGCCAGCAGTTTATCCTTTCCCCCTAGCACAGATACGCGGTATTTT.

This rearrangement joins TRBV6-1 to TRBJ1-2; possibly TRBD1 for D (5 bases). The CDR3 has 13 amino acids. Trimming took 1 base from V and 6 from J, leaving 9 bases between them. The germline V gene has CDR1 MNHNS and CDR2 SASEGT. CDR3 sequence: CASSEVQGNGYTF. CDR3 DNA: TGTGCCAGCAGTGAAGTTCAGGGAAATGGCTACACCTTC.

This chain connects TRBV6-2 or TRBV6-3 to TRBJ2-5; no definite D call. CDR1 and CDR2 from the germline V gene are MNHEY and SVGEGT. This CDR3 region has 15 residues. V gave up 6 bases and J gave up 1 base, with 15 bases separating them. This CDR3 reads CASRGSRPSQETQYF. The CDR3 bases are TGTGCCAGCAGAGGATCACGACCCAGCCAAGAGACCCAGTACTTC.

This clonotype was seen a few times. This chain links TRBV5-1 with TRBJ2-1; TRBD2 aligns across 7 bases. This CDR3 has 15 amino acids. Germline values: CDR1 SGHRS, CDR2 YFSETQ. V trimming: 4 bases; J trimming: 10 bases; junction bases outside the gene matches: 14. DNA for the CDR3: TGCGCCAGCAGCCAAGGACTAGTGGGAGGCTACGAGCAGTTCTTC. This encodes CASSQGLVGGYEQFF.

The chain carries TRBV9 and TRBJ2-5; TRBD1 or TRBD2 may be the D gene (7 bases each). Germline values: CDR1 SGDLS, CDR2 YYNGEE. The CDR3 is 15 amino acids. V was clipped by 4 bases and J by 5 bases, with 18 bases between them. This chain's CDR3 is CASSPRGGLIETQYF. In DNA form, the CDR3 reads TGTGCCAGCAGCCCCAGGGGGGGGCTGATCGAGACCCAGTACTTC. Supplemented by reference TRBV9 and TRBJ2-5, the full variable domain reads DSGVTQTPKHLITATGQRVTLRCSPRSGDLSVYWYQQSLDQGLQFLIQYYNGEERAKGNILERFSAQQFPDLHSELNLSSLELGDSALYFCASSPRGGLIETQYFGPGTRLLVL.

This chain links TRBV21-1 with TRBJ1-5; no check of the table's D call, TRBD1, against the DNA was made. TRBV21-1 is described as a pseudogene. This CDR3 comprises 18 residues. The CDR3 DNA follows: TGTGCCAGCAGCAAACTTTTTGAAAGGGGGCCCACCAATCAGCCCCAGCATTTT. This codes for CASSKLFERGPTNQPQHF.

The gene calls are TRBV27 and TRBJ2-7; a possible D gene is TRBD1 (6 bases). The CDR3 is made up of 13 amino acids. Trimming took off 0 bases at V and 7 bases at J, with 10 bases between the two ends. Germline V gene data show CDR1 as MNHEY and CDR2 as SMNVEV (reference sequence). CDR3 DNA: TGTGCCAGCAGTTTATCGACAGGCCTAGAGCAGTACTTC. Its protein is CASSLSTGLEQYF.

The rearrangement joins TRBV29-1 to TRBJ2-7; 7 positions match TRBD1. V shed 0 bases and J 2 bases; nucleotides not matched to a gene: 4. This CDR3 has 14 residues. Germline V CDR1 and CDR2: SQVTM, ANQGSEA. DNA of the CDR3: TGCAGCGTTGAAGATGGGGACAGCCCCTACGAGCAGTACTTC. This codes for CSVEDGDSPYEQYF.

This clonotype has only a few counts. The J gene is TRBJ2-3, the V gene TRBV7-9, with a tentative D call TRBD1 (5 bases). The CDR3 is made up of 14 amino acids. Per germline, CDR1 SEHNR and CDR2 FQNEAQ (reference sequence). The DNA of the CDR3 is TGTGCTGCATCCGAACCGGTGGGGCTTGGGGCGCAGTATTTT. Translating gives CAASEPVGLGAQYF.